This T cell receptor (beta chain) is from a study of OX40 agonist ivuxolimab in advanced cancers. Turning to the study itself: The dose-escalation cohort was roughly 84% male, with a mean age of 60 years, ranging about 23 to 90.

This CDR3 contains 18 residues. Germline CDR1 and CDR2: SNHLY and FYNNEI. Trimming pared 8 bases from V and 8 bases from J, leaving 31 bases between. Sequenced by immunoSEQ multiplex PCR; TCRdb stores in-frame clones only, minus some. The repertoire holds roughly 100,000 clones, with around 90% as singletons. The sequence was obtained from an adult with an advanced solid tumor such as melanoma, head and neck, liver or kidney cancer. The sequenced sample was CD4+ or CD8+ T cells sorted from blood, obtained in a trial of the OX40 agonist ivuxolimab. This chain connects TRBV2 to TRBJ2-1; TRBD1 or TRBD2 may be the D gene (10 bases each). The CDR3 coding sequence is TGTGCCAGCCGACGGGACAGGGGACTTTCGCTAGCGGGGGATGAGCAGTTCTTC. It is translated as CASRRDRGLSLAGDEQFF.